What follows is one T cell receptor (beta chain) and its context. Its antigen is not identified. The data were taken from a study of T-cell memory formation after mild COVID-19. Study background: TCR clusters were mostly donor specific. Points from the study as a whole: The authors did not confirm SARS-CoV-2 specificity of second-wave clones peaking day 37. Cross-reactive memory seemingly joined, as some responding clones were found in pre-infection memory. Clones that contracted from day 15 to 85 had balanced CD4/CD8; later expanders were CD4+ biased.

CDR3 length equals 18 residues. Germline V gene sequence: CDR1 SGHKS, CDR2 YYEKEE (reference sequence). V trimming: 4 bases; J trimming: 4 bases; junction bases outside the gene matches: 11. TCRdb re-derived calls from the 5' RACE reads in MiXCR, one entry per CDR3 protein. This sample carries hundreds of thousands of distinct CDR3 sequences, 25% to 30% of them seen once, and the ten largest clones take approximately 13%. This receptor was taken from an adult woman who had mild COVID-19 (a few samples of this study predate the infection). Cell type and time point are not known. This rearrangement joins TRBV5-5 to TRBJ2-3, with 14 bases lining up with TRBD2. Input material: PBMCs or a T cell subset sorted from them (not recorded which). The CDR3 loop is CASSPSGTSGSFADTQYF. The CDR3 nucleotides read TGTGCCAGCAGCCCATCGGGGACTAGCGGGAGTTTCGCAGATACGCAGTATTTT.